These 6 T cell receptor beta chains were all obtained from the same sample, sequenced in a study of blood T cells in healthy people across ages. Then a second PCR, running roughly 7 to 11 cycles, was carried out with a sample-barcoded 5' primer and a J-beta primer mix. TCRdb re-called the 5' RACE reads through MiXCR, storing one row per CDR3 protein. This table holds hundreds of thousands of distinct CDR3 sequences, 32% found once. What was sequenced was blood. These receptors all stem from a woman over 75 in good health.

For the CDR3, the DNA is TGTGCCAGCAGACCTGCAAGCACCAACTATGGCTACACCTTC. This gives the protein CASRPASTNYGYTF. This rearrangement joins TRBV2 to TRBJ1-2; the D is unclear. Germline V gives CDR1 SNHLY, CDR2 FYNNEI. The ends were cut back, 6 bases at V and 2 bases at J, with 13 bases in the middle. The CDR3 is 14 amino acids.

This clonotype has ten or more counts. The chain is built from TRBV4-2 and TRBJ2-1; D gene unclear. V dropped 4 bases and J dropped 5 bases, with 9 bases sitting between them. Germline lookup yields CDR1 LGHNA and CDR2 YNFKEQ. There are 13 residues in the CDR3. CDR3 region: CASSRQTDNEQFF. The CDR3 DNA is TGTGCCAGCAGCCGCCAAACGGACAATGAGCAGTTCTTC.

This clonotype was seen a few times. A junction boundary mismatches the germline segment, possibly from a read error. The chain employs TRBV7-9 and TRBJ2-1, with 11 bases matching TRBD2. This CDR3 contains 17 residues. CDR1 SEHNR and CDR2 FQNEAQ come from the germline V gene (reference sequence). Here the CDR3 DNA reads TGTGCCAGCAGCGACCCTTCTAGCGGGGGGTCATACAGTGAGCAGTTCTTC. It encodes CASSDPSSGGSYSEQFF.

Remarks on this clonotype: One base away lies a much larger clone, so this may be a sequencing read error. This CDR3 fails to terminate in the conserved phenylalanine or tryptophan, so it likely reflects a read error. No DNA is shown, since the ends of the CDR3 on it are uncertain; the CDR3 is the one TCRdb lists. The chain couples TRBV9 to TRBJ2-3; TRBD2, as called in the table, went unchecked against the DNA. Including both end residues, the CDR3 is 16 amino acids long. Germline CDR1 and CDR2: SGDLS and YYNGEE. CDR3 residues: CASSVPPAGPLSEQYL.

This clonotype has a handful of counts. The chain joins TRBV20-1 to TRBJ1-6; TRBD1 is a possible D gene (5 bases). Germline CDR1 and CDR2: DFQATT and SNEGSKA (reference sequence). The CDR3 is 13 residues long. The V end lost 1 base, the J end lost 11 bases, and 12 bases lay between the germline ends. The CDR3 here is CSARVEGSTPLHF. Written as DNA, the CDR3 is TGCAGTGCTAGAGTTGAGGGGTCAACACCCCTCCACTTT.

At least ten counts were recorded for this clonotype. The rearrangement uses TRBV19 and TRBJ2-1; D is possibly TRBD2 (5 bases). V lost 4 bases to trimming and J lost 4 bases, with 14 bases between them. The CDR3 is made up of 15 amino acids. CDR1 is LNHDA and CDR2 is SQIVND in the germline V gene (reference sequence). CDR3 DNA sequence: TGTGCCAGTAGTACCGGACTGGCGATATACAATGAGCAGTTCTTC. This encodes CASSTGLAIYNEQFF.